These T cell receptor beta chains were read from a single sample in a study of identical twins. TCRdb re-analysed the 5' RACE reads in MiXCR, keeping a single row per CDR3 protein. The sample has approximately 1.8 million distinct CDR3 sequences, roughly 35% seen once. Sample: cord blood. Every receptor here comes from a newborn girl in good health. The CDR3 runs from the conserved cysteine through the conserved F or W.

TRBV9	TRBJ2-4	CASSVGLAGSGAKNIQYF
TRBV5-1	TRBJ2-2	CASSLGPPSGTNTGELFF
TRBV20-1	TRBJ1-2	CSASASGTAGYGYTF
TRBV28	TRBJ2-3	CASGLGLASATDTQYF
TRBV10-3	TRBJ2-2	CAISGTSANTGELFF
TRBV10-3	TRBJ1-5	CAISDGQRQPQHF
TRBV3-1	TRBJ1-2	CASSQGIPGHGYTF
TRBV29-1	TRBJ2-2	CSVKGWEGRVTGELFF
TRBV12-3/TRBV12-4	TRBJ2-5	CASSPDREETQYF
TRBV20-1	TRBJ2-5	CSARDLLAGKAQYF
TRBV7-2	TRBJ1-5	CASRSTGSYQPQHF
TRBV5-1	TRBJ2-3	CASSIRASGIGGFSTDTQYF
TRBV5-1	TRBJ2-7	CASSLAPGTLSEQYF
TRBV7-6	TRBJ1-1	CASSTATGGEAFF
TRBV11-2	TRBJ2-3	CASSPWTSGVGTDTQYF
TRBV4-1	TRBJ1-5	CAGSPPGTQPQHF
TRBV20-1	NA	CSARGTSGRAPYEQYF
TRBV7-8	TRBJ2-5	CASSLGRGVQETQYF
TRBV6-5	TRBJ2-1	CASSGQGKSYEQFF
TRBV20-1	TRBJ2-1	CSARDGASGSDEQFF
TRBV27	TRBJ1-6	CASHGDRVNSPLHF
TRBV5-6	TRBJ2-6	CASSVYGTGITGANVLTF
TRBV12-3/TRBV12-4	TRBJ2-1	CASSTTSSSYNEQFF
TRBV20-1	TRBJ2-1	CSAAGTSGTNEQFF
TRBV11-2	TRBJ2-3	CASSLVRGVEDTQYF
TRBV27	TRBJ1-5	CASSPMGGPPNQPQHF
TRBV7-2	TRBJ2-3	CASSPRGPYTSTDTQYF
TRBV5-4	NA	CASSRLFGGETQYF
TRBV6-1	TRBJ1-1	CASSGGVSTVNTEAFF
TRBV28	TRBJ2-1	CASRLRDRGQFF
TRBV5-6	TRBJ2-7	CASNFHNEQYF
TRBV29-1	TRBJ2-3	CSVVDRASTDTQYF
TRBV24-1	TRBJ2-4	CATSDLGRGGKNIRYF
TRBV29-1	TRBJ2-7	CSASKGTGGSYEQYF
TRBV29-1	TRBJ2-7	CSVEETGYEQYF
TRBV5-1	TRBJ2-5	CASSLGGTSGAQETQYF
TRBV4-2	TRBJ1-6	CASSQGRSEGTLHF
TRBV5-1	TRBJ1-2	CASNTQGGNYGYTF
TRBV3-1	TRBJ2-1	CASSQGGLAGGLDNEQFF
TRBV2	TRBJ2-3	CAGSALLAGGTDTQYF
TRBV20-1	TRBJ1-4	CSALKTNEKLFF
TRBV29-1	TRBJ2-4	CSVVLQNIQYF
TRBV2	TRBJ2-4	CASRVRLEVNDQYF
TRBV27	TRBJ2-1	CASSLEGGSLNEQFF
TRBV4-1	TRBJ2-1	CASSPSGLANAEQFF
TRBV21-1	TRBJ2-7	CASSKALAGMYEQYF
TRBV14	TRBJ1-2	CASRTGVGISGYTF
TRBV4-1	TRBJ2-7	CASSLLPFGLAASYEQYF
TRBV30	TRBJ2-1	CAWRHPGLADMYNEQFF
TRBV20-1	TRBJ2-1	CSANLATGGLDNEQFF
TRBV5-6	TRBJ2-1	CASSFTSGRVPFF
TRBV3-1	TRBJ1-1	CASSQDQKRTEAFF
TRBV7-9	TRBJ1-6	CASSPLAGSAPLHF
TRBV7-9	TRBJ1-1	CASSLGRTGTEAFF
TRBV18	TRBJ1-4	CASSPVDRGLGEKLFF
TRBV20-1	TRBJ2-7	CSALPQGYEQYF
TRBV27	TRBJ2-5	CASSHRPLETQYF